This T cell receptor (beta chain) comes out of a study of CD8+ T cells in alopecia areata. Across the whole study: It was 6 to 18 months of tofacitinib, and then there were 6 months off drug.

It was from alopecia areata patients that lesional scalp punch biopsies and peripheral blood were collected. Sorting from PBMCs produced CD4+ and CD8+ T cells. Regarding this clone: Its target is not known.

It was cDNA, reverse transcribed from extracted RNA, that served as the sequencing template. Method: immunoSEQ multiplex PCR; TCRdb's copy keeps in-frame clones and lacks some. This sample has about 180,000 clones, with more than 60% found just once. Findings and limits, study-wide: Possibly because of HLA-related factors, TCR sharing was less clear across patients than in mice.

The specimen was CD4+ T cells sorted from blood, collected at week 0. This receptor was identified in a human donor with alopecia areata.

The CDR3 reads CASSPGTGNGYTF. CDR3 nucleotide sequence: TGCGCCAGCAGCCCCGGGACAGGCAATGGCTACACCTTC. The chain joins TRBV5-1 to TRBJ1-2; 8 bases align to TRBD1. Germline assignment: CDR1 SGHRS and CDR2 YFSETQ. Losses at the gene ends were 4 bases for V and 6 bases for J; bases not matched to a gene: 5. The CDR3 consists of 13 residues.